This TCR beta chain stems from a study of cytomegalovirus exposure and HLA in healthy donors. With regard to this clone: The antigen remains unidentified.

Germline V gives CDR1 KGHSH, CDR2 LQKENI. Trimming removed 6 bases from V and 5 bases from J, with 17 bases in between. The CDR3 loop spans 14 amino acids. Study-level findings and limits: For TCR beta chains, V- and J-gene trimming was later linked to a missense DCLRE1C variant. Rarity characterized most TCR sequences, yet some public TCRs appeared in many donors.

Both 60 Vbeta primers and 13 Jbeta primers went into the PCR. Only in-frame clones appear in the TCRdb table, and some are missing; sequencing was by immunoSEQ multiplex PCR. The specimen's table records just over 150,000 clones. Sequencing input: PBMCs. This sequence originates from a woman aged 55-69 years in good health and CMV-seronegative. The chain employs TRBV18 and TRBJ2-7; D gene uncertain. As DNA, the CDR3 is TGTGCCAGCTCTCTCGCAGGCTTTGTGGACGAGCAGTACTTC. As protein: CASSLAGFVDEQYF. The full variable domain, rest sourced from reference TRBV18 and TRBJ2-7, is NAGVMQNPRHLVRRRGQEARLRCSPMKGHSHVYWYRQLPEEGLKFMVYLQKENIIDESGMPKERFSAEFPKEGPSILRIQQVVRGDSAAYFCASSLAGFVDEQYFGPGTRLTVT.